This T cell receptor (beta chain) was identified in a study of Tregs in tolerant kidney transplant recipients. Trimming took off 5 bases at V and 2 bases at J, with 9 bases between the two ends. Germline-derived CDR1 and CDR2 are SNHLY and FYNNEI. The CDR3 is 13 amino acids. TCRdb's copy holds only in-frame clones and misses some; the assay was immunoSEQ multiplex PCR. The sample yields approximately 44,000 clones, roughly 95% seen once. Points on this clone: Its antigen remains unidentified.

This chain joins TRBV2 and TRBJ1-2, with D possibly TRBD1 on 6 matching bases. This clonotype was obtained from a human donor in good health. The sample comprised Tregs from blood cultured with allogeneic cells. CDR3 sequence: CASSRTVNYGYTF. DNA of the CDR3: TGTGCCAGCAGTCGGACAGTCAACTATGGCTACACCTTC.